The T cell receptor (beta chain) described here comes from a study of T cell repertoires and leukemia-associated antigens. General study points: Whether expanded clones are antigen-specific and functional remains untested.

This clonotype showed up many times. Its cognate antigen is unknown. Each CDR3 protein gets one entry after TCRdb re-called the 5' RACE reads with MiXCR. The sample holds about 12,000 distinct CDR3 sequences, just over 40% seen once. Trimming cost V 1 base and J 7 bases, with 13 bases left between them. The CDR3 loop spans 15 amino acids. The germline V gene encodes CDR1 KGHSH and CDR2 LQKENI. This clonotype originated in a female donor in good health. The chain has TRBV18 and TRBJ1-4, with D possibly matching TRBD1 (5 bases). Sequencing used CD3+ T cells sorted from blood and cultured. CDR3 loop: CASSPRGKETEKLFF. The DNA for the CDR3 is TGTGCCAGCTCACCACGGGGGAAGGAGACTGAAAAACTGTTTTTT.